The rows below give T cell receptor beta chains drawn from one sample of a study of identical twins. One entry per CDR3 protein, called by TCRdb with MiXCR from the 5' RACE reads. The sample holds around 490,000 distinct CDR3 sequences; over 12% are singletons and the top ten take roughly 0.43%. These data were likewise used in another study, on yellow fever vaccine responses in identical twins.

Specimen: CD4+ T cells sorted from blood. The receptors here all came from a woman younger than 35 in good health. Both conserved end residues are part of each CDR3. A D gene is named only where the DNA matches it firmly. Where a row states a size, it is once, few, many or the class of an expanded clone; other rows omit it.

cdr3_length: 16
v_call: TRBV2
clone_size: -
d_call: TRBD2
j_call: TRBJ2-1
cdr3_aa: CASSQRGLAGANEQFF
cdr3_nt: TGTGCCAGCAGCCAACGAGGACTAGCGGGGGCCAATGAGCAGTTCTTC

cdr3_length: 14
v_call: TRBV11-3
clone_size: -
d_call: -
j_call: TRBJ2-7
cdr3_aa: CASSLGWSSYEQYF
cdr3_nt: TGTGCCAGCAGCTTAGGGTGGAGCTCCTACGAGCAGTACTTC

cdr3_length: 13
v_call: TRBV5-8
clone_size: -
d_call: -
j_call: TRBJ2-6
cdr3_aa: CASRSRGANVLTF
cdr3_nt: TGTGCCAGCAGAAGTAGAGGGGCCAACGTCCTGACTTTC

cdr3_length: 15
v_call: TRBV15
clone_size: -
d_call: TRBD2
j_call: TRBJ2-6
cdr3_aa: CATTWAGAGANVLTF
cdr3_nt: TGTGCCACCACCTGGGCGGGAGCTGGGGCCAACGTCCTGACTTTC

cdr3_length: 12
v_call: TRBV12-3/TRBV12-4
clone_size: few
d_call: -
j_call: TRBJ1-6
cdr3_aa: CASTSGISPLHF
cdr3_nt: TGTGCCAGCACCTCGGGGATTTCACCCCTCCACTTT

cdr3_length: 13
v_call: TRBV15
clone_size: many
d_call: -
j_call: TRBJ1-5
cdr3_aa: CATSIPRGQPQHF
cdr3_nt: TGTGCCACCAGCATCCCCAGGGGTCAGCCCCAGCATTTT

cdr3_length: 15
v_call: TRBV15
clone_size: many
d_call: TRBD1
j_call: TRBJ1-2
cdr3_aa: CATSRVFGQGAGYTF
cdr3_nt: TGTGCCACCAGCAGAGTGTTCGGACAGGGGGCAGGCTACACCTTC

cdr3_length: 13
v_call: TRBV10-3
clone_size: many
d_call: TRBD2
j_call: TRBJ2-5
cdr3_aa: CAITSGEKETQYF
cdr3_nt: TGTGCCATCACCAGCGGGGAAAAAGAGACCCAGTACTTC

cdr3_length: 16
v_call: TRBV5-1
clone_size: few
d_call: -
j_call: TRBJ2-3
cdr3_aa: CASSFDRGGDTDTQYF
cdr3_nt: TGCGCCAGCAGCTTTGACAGGGGAGGGGACACAGATACGCAGTATTTT

cdr3_length: 14
v_call: TRBV5-1
clone_size: many
d_call: TRBD2
j_call: TRBJ2-1
cdr3_aa: CASRVAGDYNEQFF
cdr3_nt: TGCGCCAGCAGAGTAGCGGGAGACTACAATGAGCAGTTCTTC

cdr3_length: 18
v_call: TRBV10-3
clone_size: many
d_call: TRBD2
j_call: TRBJ2-3
cdr3_aa: CAISVGLALGSGTDTQYF
cdr3_nt: TGTGCCATCAGTGTGGGACTAGCGTTAGGATCGGGCACAGATACGCAGTATTTT

cdr3_length: 16
v_call: TRBV4-2
clone_size: few
d_call: TRBD1
j_call: TRBJ1-1
cdr3_aa: CASSHTSSTGETEAFF
cdr3_nt: TGTGCCAGCAGCCACACGTCGAGCACAGGGGAAACTGAAGCTTTCTTT

cdr3_length: 15
v_call: TRBV5-1
clone_size: -
d_call: -
j_call: TRBJ2-3
cdr3_aa: CASSFRDSYTDTQYF
cdr3_nt: TGCGCCAGCAGCTTCCGGGACTCGTACACAGATACGCAGTATTTT

cdr3_length: 14
v_call: TRBV5-1
clone_size: few
d_call: TRBD1
j_call: TRBJ1-4
cdr3_aa: CASSQGGQNEKLFF
cdr3_nt: TGCGCCAGCAGTCAAGGGGGACAGAATGAAAAACTGTTTTTT

cdr3_length: 13
v_call: TRBV5-1
clone_size: few
d_call: -
j_call: TRBJ2-7
cdr3_aa: CASSWHLGAEQYF
cdr3_nt: TGCGCCAGCAGCTGGCACTTAGGGGCCGAGCAGTACTTC

cdr3_length: 13
v_call: TRBV9
clone_size: -
d_call: TRBD1
j_call: TRBJ2-3
cdr3_aa: CASSAQGANTQYF
cdr3_nt: TGTGCCAGCAGCGCTCAGGGGGCGAATACGCAGTATTTT

cdr3_length: 15
v_call: TRBV4-1
clone_size: -
d_call: -
j_call: TRBJ2-6
cdr3_aa: CAARGWGDGANVLTF
cdr3_nt: TGCGCCGCTCGGGGTTGGGGCGATGGGGCCAACGTCCTGACTTTC

cdr3_length: 14
v_call: TRBV20-1
clone_size: -
d_call: TRBD1
j_call: TRBJ2-5
cdr3_aa: CSARSNRGLETQYF
cdr3_nt: TGCAGTGCTAGGTCGAACAGGGGGCTGGAGACCCAGTACTTC

cdr3_length: 15
v_call: TRBV20-1
clone_size: few
d_call: TRBD2
j_call: TRBJ2-1
cdr3_aa: CSARRSTSGIDEQFF
cdr3_nt: TGCAGTGCTAGACGGTCGACTAGCGGGATTGATGAGCAGTTCTTC

cdr3_length: 14
v_call: TRBV2
clone_size: few
d_call: -
j_call: TRBJ2-3
cdr3_aa: CASSEDFGTDTQYF
cdr3_nt: TGTGCCAGCAGTGAGGACTTTGGCACAGATACGCAGTATTTT

cdr3_length: 15
v_call: TRBV5-1
clone_size: few
d_call: TRBD1
j_call: TRBJ1-1
cdr3_aa: CASSLTGGRNTEAFF
cdr3_nt: TGCGCCAGCAGCTTAACAGGGGGCCGGAACACTGAAGCTTTCTTT

cdr3_length: 15
v_call: TRBV4-1
clone_size: few
d_call: TRBD1
j_call: TRBJ1-3
cdr3_aa: CASSQPGQGRNTIYF
cdr3_nt: TGCGCCAGCAGCCAACCGGGACAGGGGCGAAACACCATATATTTT

cdr3_length: 15
v_call: TRBV28
clone_size: -
d_call: TRBD1
j_call: TRBJ2-2
cdr3_aa: CASSGQGVATGELFF
cdr3_nt: TGTGCCAGCAGTGGACAGGGGGTGGCAACCGGGGAGCTGTTTTTT

cdr3_length: 16
v_call: TRBV2
clone_size: -
d_call: -
j_call: TRBJ2-3
cdr3_aa: CASSHLRPWTPDTQYF
cdr3_nt: TGTGCCAGCAGCCACCTAAGGCCCTGGACTCCAGATACGCAGTATTTT

cdr3_length: 16
v_call: TRBV28
clone_size: few
d_call: -
j_call: TRBJ2-1
cdr3_aa: CASSFPRRDSYNEQFF
cdr3_nt: TGTGCCAGCAGTTTCCCTAGGCGAGACTCCTACAATGAGCAGTTCTTC

cdr3_length: 17
v_call: TRBV28
clone_size: few
d_call: -
j_call: TRBJ1-5
cdr3_aa: CASSLSPDGPSNQPQHF
cdr3_nt: TGTGCCAGCAGTTTATCCCCGGACGGCCCCAGCAATCAGCCCCAGCATTTT

cdr3_length: 12
v_call: TRBV5-6
clone_size: many
d_call: -
j_call: TRBJ2-5
cdr3_aa: CASSLNQETQYF
cdr3_nt: TGTGCCAGCAGCTTGAATCAAGAGACCCAGTACTTC

cdr3_length: 14
v_call: TRBV5-1
clone_size: few
d_call: -
j_call: TRBJ2-3
cdr3_aa: CASSRKTGIDTQYF
cdr3_nt: TGCGCCAGCAGCCGAAAAACAGGGATTGATACGCAGTATTTT

cdr3_length: 14
v_call: TRBV19
clone_size: few
d_call: TRBD1
j_call: TRBJ1-6
cdr3_aa: CASRGDRDNSPLHF
cdr3_nt: TGTGCCAGTAGGGGGGACAGAGATAATTCACCCCTCCACTTT

cdr3_length: 15
v_call: TRBV2
clone_size: -
d_call: -
j_call: TRBJ1-1
cdr3_aa: CASSELGGRYTEAFF
cdr3_nt: TGTGCCAGCAGTGAATTGGGGGGCCGGTACACTGAAGCTTTCTTT

cdr3_length: 12
v_call: TRBV20-1
clone_size: -
d_call: -
j_call: TRBJ2-1
cdr3_aa: CSASRENNEQFF
cdr3_nt: TGCAGTGCTAGTCGGGAAAACAATGAGCAGTTCTTC

cdr3_length: 15
v_call: TRBV11-2
clone_size: once
d_call: TRBD1
j_call: TRBJ2-7
cdr3_aa: CASSYRGRKAYEQYF
cdr3_nt: TGTGCCAGCAGCTACAGGGGTCGAAAAGCCTACGAGCAGTACTTC

cdr3_length: 13
v_call: TRBV25-1
clone_size: few
d_call: -
j_call: TRBJ2-7
cdr3_aa: CASSVSTGYEQYF
cdr3_nt: TGTGCCAGCAGTGTATCCACTGGGTACGAGCAGTACTTC

cdr3_length: 16
v_call: TRBV27
clone_size: -
d_call: TRBD1
j_call: TRBJ2-1
cdr3_aa: CASRGPTGAAYNEQFF
cdr3_nt: TGTGCCAGCAGAGGCCCGACAGGGGCAGCATACAATGAGCAGTTCTTC

cdr3_length: 13
v_call: TRBV12-3/TRBV12-4
clone_size: many
d_call: -
j_call: TRBJ1-1
cdr3_aa: CASSPTRGGEAFF
cdr3_nt: TGTGCCAGCAGCCCAACACGTGGGGGTGAAGCTTTCTTT

cdr3_length: 11
v_call: TRBV28
clone_size: -
d_call: -
j_call: TRBJ2-2
cdr3_aa: CATLRTGELFF
cdr3_nt: TGTGCCACCCTGAGGACCGGGGAGCTGTTTTTT

cdr3_length: 16
v_call: TRBV18
clone_size: few
d_call: -
j_call: TRBJ1-3
cdr3_aa: CASSHTGRGSGNTIYF
cdr3_nt: TGTGCCAGCTCACACACAGGGAGAGGATCTGGAAACACCATATATTTT

cdr3_length: 14
v_call: TRBV10-3
clone_size: -
d_call: TRBD1
j_call: TRBJ2-7
cdr3_aa: CAIRGTAEAYEQYF
cdr3_nt: TGTGCCATCAGGGGGACAGCAGAAGCCTACGAGCAGTACTTC

cdr3_length: 14
v_call: TRBV12-3/TRBV12-4
clone_size: -
d_call: -
j_call: TRBJ2-3
cdr3_aa: CASSLGTDTDTQYF
cdr3_nt: TGTGCCAGCAGTTTAGGGACAGACACAGATACGCAGTATTTT

cdr3_length: 14
v_call: TRBV12-3/TRBV12-4
clone_size: few
d_call: -
j_call: TRBJ1-1
cdr3_aa: CASSLGGARTEAFF
cdr3_nt: TGTGCCAGCAGTTTAGGGGGGGCGCGGACTGAAGCTTTCTTT

cdr3_length: 13
v_call: TRBV14
clone_size: -
d_call: -
j_call: TRBJ1-2
cdr3_aa: CASSPSGSGNSTF
cdr3_nt: TGTGCCAGCAGCCCCTCTGGTAGTGGGAACTCCACCTTC

cdr3_length: 12
v_call: TRBV7-9
clone_size: -
d_call: -
j_call: TRBJ1-1
cdr3_aa: CASRKENTEAFF
cdr3_nt: TGTGCCAGCAGGAAGGAGAACACTGAAGCTTTCTTT

cdr3_length: 16
v_call: TRBV15
clone_size: few
d_call: -
j_call: TRBJ1-6
cdr3_aa: CATSTGQGLINSPLHF
cdr3_nt: TGTGCCACCAGCACTGGCCAGGGACTAATTAATTCACCCCTCCACTTT

cdr3_length: 18
v_call: TRBV11-1
clone_size: -
d_call: TRBD2
j_call: TRBJ2-7
cdr3_aa: CASSETSGRASARHEQYF
cdr3_nt: TGTGCCAGCAGCGAAACTAGCGGGAGGGCCTCCGCAAGGCACGAGCAGTACTTC

cdr3_length: 14
v_call: TRBV2
clone_size: few
d_call: -
j_call: TRBJ2-7
cdr3_aa: CASSVPGASYEQYF
cdr3_nt: TGTGCCAGCAGTGTTCCGGGGGCCTCCTACGAGCAGTACTTC

cdr3_length: 14
v_call: TRBV9
clone_size: -
d_call: -
j_call: TRBJ1-2
cdr3_aa: CASSDQGLGYGYTF
cdr3_nt: TGTGCCAGCAGCGACCAGGGGTTGGGCTATGGCTACACCTTC

cdr3_length: 13
v_call: TRBV15
clone_size: few
d_call: -
j_call: TRBJ1-4
cdr3_aa: CATSRDVNEKLFF
cdr3_nt: TGTGCCACCAGCAGAGATGTCAATGAAAAACTGTTTTTT

cdr3_length: 15
v_call: TRBV5-1
clone_size: few
d_call: -
j_call: TRBJ2-1
cdr3_aa: CASSTGTGPANEQFF
cdr3_nt: TGCGCCAGCAGCACCGGGACCGGGCCGGCCAATGAGCAGTTCTTC

cdr3_length: 16
v_call: TRBV2
clone_size: -
d_call: -
j_call: TRBJ2-2
cdr3_aa: CASSEWASRDTGELFF
cdr3_nt: TGTGCCAGCAGTGAATGGGCTAGCCGGGACACCGGGGAGCTGTTTTTT

cdr3_length: 19
v_call: TRBV3-1
clone_size: few
d_call: TRBD2
j_call: TRBJ2-3
cdr3_aa: CASSQVKGASGRNPDTQYF
cdr3_nt: TGTGCCAGCAGCCAAGTCAAGGGAGCTAGCGGGAGAAACCCAGATACGCAGTATTTT

cdr3_length: 18
v_call: TRBV2
clone_size: -
d_call: -
j_call: TRBJ2-2
cdr3_aa: CASSERQGSLINTGELFF
cdr3_nt: TGTGCCAGCAGTGAAAGGCAGGGGTCCTTAATTAACACCGGGGAGCTGTTTTTT

cdr3_length: 18
v_call: TRBV5-1
clone_size: -
d_call: -
j_call: TRBJ2-1
cdr3_aa: CASSLAAKRQTPGNEQFF
cdr3_nt: TGCGCCAGCAGCTTGGCAGCAAAAAGACAGACACCCGGCAATGAGCAGTTCTTC

cdr3_length: 15
v_call: TRBV12-3/TRBV12-4
clone_size: -
d_call: TRBD1
j_call: TRBJ2-5
cdr3_aa: CASSFSNRGQETQYF
cdr3_nt: TGTGCCAGCAGTTTTTCTAACAGGGGCCAAGAGACCCAGTACTTC

cdr3_length: 13
v_call: TRBV6-1
clone_size: many
d_call: TRBD1
j_call: TRBJ2-4
cdr3_aa: CASSAGTGVGQYF
cdr3_nt: TGTGCCAGCAGCGCCGGGACAGGGGTGGGTCAGTACTTC

cdr3_length: 16
v_call: TRBV18
clone_size: few
d_call: TRBD2
j_call: TRBJ2-5
cdr3_aa: CASSPESGGARETQYF
cdr3_nt: TGTGCCAGCTCACCTGAAAGCGGGGGGGCCAGAGAGACCCAGTACTTC

cdr3_length: 15
v_call: TRBV18
clone_size: few
d_call: TRBD1
j_call: TRBJ2-1
cdr3_aa: CASSRPGQGRNEQFF
cdr3_nt: TGTGCCAGCTCACGTCCCGGACAGGGGCGCAATGAGCAGTTCTTC

cdr3_length: 12
v_call: TRBV29-1
clone_size: few
d_call: -
j_call: TRBJ1-4
cdr3_aa: CSVALTNEKLFF
cdr3_nt: TGCAGCGTGGCACTAACTAATGAAAAACTGTTTTTT

cdr3_length: 15
v_call: TRBV20-1
clone_size: -
d_call: -
j_call: TRBJ2-2
cdr3_aa: CSARDPGRNTGELFF
cdr3_nt: TGCAGTGCTAGAGATCCGGGAAGGAACACCGGGGAGCTGTTTTTT

cdr3_length: 16
v_call: TRBV5-1
clone_size: -
d_call: -
j_call: TRBJ2-3
cdr3_aa: CASSLTGNPSTDTQYF
cdr3_nt: TGCGCCAGCAGCTTGACGGGGAACCCTAGCACAGATACGCAGTATTTT

cdr3_length: 18
v_call: TRBV6-5
clone_size: few
d_call: -
j_call: TRBJ1-6
cdr3_aa: CASSYPDSKGGINSPLHF
cdr3_nt: TGTGCCAGCAGTTACCCCGACAGTAAAGGGGGTATTAATTCACCCCTCCACTTT